These T cell receptor beta chains were read from a single sample in a study of T-cell memory formation after mild COVID-19. TCRdb analysed the 5' RACE reads with MiXCR anew, one entry per CDR3 protein. The sample gives around 250,000 distinct CDR3 sequences, roughly a sixth of which show up once; around 21% is in the top ten. Material: PBMCs or a T cell subset sorted from them (not recorded which). The receptors originated from a man in his late teens or twenties who had mild COVID-19 (a few samples of this study predate the infection). Cell type and time point are not known. CDR3s include the opening cysteine and the closing phenylalanine or tryptophan. D genes are given only for firm matches. Some rows mark clone size as missing; the rest say once, few, many or name a class of expanded clone.

clone size	CDR3 length	J gene	D gene	V gene	CDR3 protein	CDR3 DNA
.	16	TRBJ2-2	.	TRBV5-1	CASSPHEYANTGELFF	TGCGCCAGCAGCCCCCACGAGTACGCGAACACCGGGGAGCTGTTTTTT
many	13	TRBJ1-4	.	TRBV7-9	CASSLAAGEKLFF	TGTGCCAGCAGCTTAGCGGCGGGAGAAAAACTGTTTTTT
.	13	TRBJ2-3	.	TRBV7-2	CASSFGAGDTQYF	TGTGCCAGCAGCTTTGGGGCTGGAGATACGCAGTATTTT
.	15	TRBJ2-2	.	TRBV9	CASSPRGTYTGELFF	TGTGCCAGCAGCCCCCGAGGGACTTACACCGGGGAGCTGTTTTTT
.	17	TRBJ2-3	.	TRBV2	CASSDDSRGPDTDTQYF	TGTGCCAGCAGTGATGACAGCCGGGGGCCAGACACAGATACGCAGTATTTT
.	15	TRBJ1-1	TRBD1	TRBV5-6	CASSSFDRGGTEAFF	TGTGCCAGCAGCTCTTTCGACAGGGGAGGCACTGAAGCTTTCTTT
.	14	TRBJ1-1	.	TRBV21-1	CATPGQGVETEAFF	TGTGCCACCCCGGGACAGGGGGTGGAGACTGAAGCTTTCTTT
many	14	TRBJ2-3	.	TRBV7-9	CASSTTAGADTQYF	TGTGCCAGCAGCACGACGGCGGGCGCAGATACGCAGTATTTT
.	16	TRBJ1-2	.	TRBV7-2	CASSIPSGARRMGYTF	TGTGCCAGCAGCATTCCATCAGGGGCGCGGAGAATGGGCTACACCTTC
many	11	TRBJ2-5	.	TRBV6-6	CASSYVETQYF	TGTGCCAGCAGTTACGTTGAGACCCAGTACTTC
.	15	TRBJ1-1	.	TRBV29-1	CSVEDLVGMNTEAFF	TGCAGCGTTGAAGATCTGGTAGGTATGAACACTGAAGCTTTCTTT
few	15	TRBJ1-3	.	TRBV9	CASSGHEGPGNTIYF	TGTGCCAGCAGCGGCCACGAGGGCCCCGGAAACACCATATATTTT
.	13	TRBJ2-5	.	TRBV20-1	CSARWAGGETQYF	TGCAGTGCTAGATGGGCAGGTGGAGAGACCCAGTACTTC
many	13	TRBJ1-5	.	TRBV24-1	CATSPGWNQPQHF	TGTGCCACCAGTCCAGGTTGGAATCAGCCCCAGCATTTT
few	17	TRBJ2-3	.	TRBV7-9	CASSAPGSRMEKDTQYF	TGTGCCAGCAGCGCCCCGGGCTCCCGGATGGAAAAAGATACGCAGTATTTT
many	17	TRBJ2-1	TRBD2	TRBV6-5	CASSYHLAGGPYNEQFF	TGTGCCAGCAGTTACCACTTAGCGGGGGGACCCTACAATGAGCAGTTCTTC
once	18	TRBJ1-1	.	TRBV4-1	CASSQDPLNRVMNTEAFF	TGCGCCAGCAGCCAAGACCCCCTGAACAGGGTCATGAACACTGAAGCTTTCTTT
few	16	TRBJ2-3	TRBD2	TRBV7-2	CASSRRAGANTDTQYF	TGTGCCAGCAGCCGCAGAGCGGGGGCCAACACAGATACGCAGTATTTT
.	12	TRBJ2-3	.	TRBV6-5	CASGTSTDTQYF	TGTGCCAGCGGCACTAGCACAGATACGCAGTATTTT
.	13	TRBJ2-3	TRBD1	TRBV29-1	CSVGGTGADTQYF	TGCAGCGTTGGGGGAACAGGGGCAGATACGCAGTATTTT
few	16	TRBJ1-1	.	TRBV15	CATSRQTGTENTEAFF	TGTGCCACCAGCCGACAAACCGGGACTGAGAACACTGAAGCTTTCTTT
.	16	TRBJ2-5	.	TRBV11-1	CASSLRAGVPRETQYF	TGTGCCAGCAGCTTACGCGCGGGTGTTCCCCGGGAGACCCAGTACTTC
few	15	TRBJ2-5	TRBD1	TRBV5-1	CASSSGQGSGETQYF	TGCGCCAGCAGCTCCGGACAGGGATCAGGGGAGACCCAGTACTTC
.	12	TRBJ2-5	.	TRBV6-6	CASSTPGETQYF	TGTGCCAGCAGTACCCCAGGCGAGACCCAGTACTTC
.	14	TRBJ2-5	TRBD1	TRBV12-3/TRBV12-4	CASSFQGARETQYF	TGTGCCAGCAGCTTCCAGGGGGCGCGGGAGACCCAGTACTTC
.	15	TRBJ2-1	TRBD2	TRBV7-3	CASSHSGGDYNEQFF	TGTGCCAGCAGCCATAGCGGGGGGGACTACAATGAGCAGTTCTTC
.	14	TRBJ1-1	.	TRBV7-9	CASTQGIGGTEAFF	TGTGCCAGCACCCAGGGGATCGGGGGCACTGAAGCTTTCTTT
.	14	TRBJ2-3	.	TRBV20-1	CSARAPSITDTQYF	TGCAGTGCCCGGGCCCCTTCTATCACAGATACGCAGTATTTT
once	18	TRBJ2-5	TRBD2	TRBV7-2	CASSPPTSGGDYKKTQYF	TGTGCCAGCAGCCCGCCGACTAGCGGGGGGGACTACAAGAAGACCCAGTACTTC
few	13	TRBJ1-6	.	TRBV6-6	CASSQGYNSPLHF	TGTGCCAGCAGCCAGGGTTATAATTCACCCCTCCACTTT
few	14	TRBJ1-4	.	TRBV12-3/TRBV12-4	CASSFQDGNEKLFF	TGTGCCAGCAGTTTTCAGGACGGTAATGAAAAACTGTTTTTT
few	16	TRBJ2-3	.	TRBV5-1	CASSRNPSGITDTQYF	TGCGCCAGCAGCCGAAATCCATCAGGGATTACAGATACGCAGTATTTT
.	16	TRBJ1-3	TRBD1	TRBV7-9	CASSSTGGASGNTIYF	TGTGCCAGCAGCTCGACAGGGGGCGCGTCGGGAAACACCATATATTTT